Given below is one T cell receptor beta chain in context. Its cognate antigen is unknown. Clones were sequenced by immunoSEQ multiplex PCR, and TCRdb holds only the in-frame ones, with some missing. The profile shows about 590,000 clones, around 95% of them singletons. With 1 base removed from V and 5 bases from J, the gap between germline ends came to 11 bases. The CDR3 contains 14 residues. Looked up from germline, CDR1 is MGHRA and CDR2 is YSYEKL. Terminally differentiated effector memory CD45RA+ cells were excluded by CCR7 positive selection of CD45RO-negative cells. This specimen belongs to a study of shared clonotypes between healthy human individuals. General study results and limits: Relative to their counterparts shared across all four donors, non-shared clonotypes exhibited diminished generation probabilities.

The receptor was derived from a woman aged 25 to 39 in good health. The chain carries TRBV4-1 and TRBJ1-2; no clear D gene. The sample was naive CD8+ T cells sorted from blood. Written as DNA, the CDR3 is TGCGCCAGCAGCCAAGTCTCAGTCCAATATGGCTACACCTTC. Translating gives CASSQVSVQYGYTF.